These 29 T cell receptor beta chains share one sample of origin, sequenced in a study of T cell responses to AZD1222 COVID-19 vaccine. Only in-frame clones appear in the TCRdb table, and some are missing; sequencing was by immunoSEQ multiplex PCR. This table has approximately 150,000 clones, 85% to 95% appearing once. Sample: peripheral blood, taken on day 0 of AZD1222 vaccination. All receptors come from an adult in good health.

J is TRBJ2-7 and V is TRBV19; TRBD2 matches 9 bases. Trimming at V came to 5 bases and at J to 0 bases, leaving 8 bases not matched to a gene. The length of the CDR3 is 16 residues. Germline V gene sequence: CDR1 LNHDA, CDR2 SQIVND (reference sequence). The CDR3 DNA reads as TGTGCCAGTAGTCCGGTACTAGCGGGTTCCTCCTACGAGCAGTACTTC. It translates to CASSPVLAGSSYEQYF.

This rearrangement joins TRBV28 to TRBJ2-3; the match to TRBD1 covers 8 bases. V shed 0 bases and J 6 bases; nucleotides not matched to a gene: 5. The CDR3 spans 15 residues. From germline, CDR1 is MDHEN and CDR2 SYDVKM. CDR3 DNA: TGTGCCAGCAGTTTATGGACAGGGGAGAGGGATACGCAGTATTTT. Translation: CASSLWTGERDTQYF.

The J gene is TRBJ1-3, the V gene TRBV7-9, with D possibly matching TRBD1 (5 bases). Germline V gene lookup returns CDR1 SEHNR and CDR2 FQNEAQ (reference sequence). The CDR3 is 19 residues long. With 3 bases removed from V and 2 bases from J, the gap between germline ends came to 23 bases. CDR3 sequence reads: CASSFGPVQGSPPGNTIYF. In DNA, the CDR3 is TGTGCCAGCAGCTTCGGGCCGGTCCAGGGATCCCCCCCTGGAAACACCATATATTTT.

The CDR3 spells CASSIRDRGWVQPQHF. The CDR3 DNA follows: TGTGCCAGTAGTATCCGGGACAGGGGATGGGTTCAGCCCCAGCATTTT. The chain carries TRBV19 and TRBJ1-5; 10 bases fit TRBD1. V lost 3 bases and J lost 6; bases outside the gene matches: 8. The CDR3 has 16 residues. Germline values: CDR1 LNHDA, CDR2 SQIVND (reference sequence). The whole variable domain, remainder taken from reference TRBV19 and TRBJ1-5, is DGGITQSPKYLFRKEGQNVTLSCEQNLNHDAMYWYRQDPGQGLRLIYYSQIVNDFQKGDIAEGYSVSREKKESFPLTVTSAQKNPTAFYLCASSIRDRGWVQPQHFGDGTRLSIL.

The chain joins TRBV6-5 to TRBJ1-1, with 10 nucleotides matching TRBD1. Looked up from germline, CDR1 is MNHEY and CDR2 is SVGAGI. The CDR3 length is 13 residues. V dropped 6 bases and J dropped 5; count of bases not matched to a gene: 3. CDR3 sequence reads: CASRTDRGTEAFF. CDR3 bases: TGTGCCAGCAGGACGGACAGGGGGACTGAAGCTTTCTTT.

This clone was detected once. The V call is TRBV2, the J call TRBJ2-7; the D gene is possibly TRBD1 (5 bases). The CDR3 covers 15 residues. Germline V CDR1 and CDR2: SNHLY, FYNNEI. With 1 base removed from V and 2 bases from J, the gap between germline ends came to 12 bases. The CDR3 region has the DNA TGTGCCAGCAGTGAAGGAGGACAAGGAGCCTACGAGCAGTACTTC. This encodes CASSEGGQGAYEQYF.

The V gene is TRBV12-3 or TRBV12-4, the J gene TRBJ2-2, with TRBD2 matching 7 bases. The V segment lost 6 bases and the J segment 6 bases; nucleotides outside the gene matches: 4. The CDR3 loop spans 13 amino acids. This CDR3 is CASSPTSAGELFF. Here the CDR3 DNA reads TGTGCCAGCAGCCCCACTAGCGCCGGGGAGCTGTTTTTT.

The rearrangement joins TRBV29-1 to TRBJ1-2; 9 bases are shared with TRBD1. The V gene end was trimmed by 0 bases and the J gene end by 10 bases; junction bases not matched to a gene: 6. Germline loops: CDR1 SQVTM, CDR2 ANQGSEA. CDR3 length: 13 residues. The CDR3 region has the DNA TGCAGCGTTGAAGATCCGGACAGGGGTTCCTACACCTTC. This encodes CSVEDPDRGSYTF.

The chain is built from TRBV25-1 and TRBJ2-1; 13 bases map to TRBD2. The J segment lost 6 bases and the V segment lost 7 bases, leaving 12 bases of the junction unmatched. The CDR3 runs to 17 residues. CDR1 and CDR2 from the germline V gene are MGHDK and SYGVNS. For the CDR3, the DNA is TGTGCCAGCAATCCAACTAGCGGGGGGGAATTCTCCAATGAGCAGTTCTTC. Protein sequence: CASNPTSGGEFSNEQFF.

V usage is TRBV18 and J usage is TRBJ1-6; 7 bases agree with TRBD1. Germline lookup yields CDR1 KGHSH and CDR2 LQKENI. The J segment lost 5 bases and the V segment lost 6 bases, leaving 7 bases of the junction unmatched. The CDR3 sequence is 15 residues long. The CDR3 spells CASSSGQRDNSPLHF. DNA for the CDR3: TGTGCCAGCTCTTCGGGACAGAGGGATAATTCACCCCTCCACTTT.

V and J are TRBV3-1 (or the pseudogene TRBV3-2) and TRBJ2-5; D call uncertain. This CDR3 region has 12 residues. The V end lost 6 bases, the J end lost 4 bases, and 9 bases lay between the germline ends. In germline, CDR1 is LGHDT, CDR2 YNNKEL (reference sequence). The CDR3 here is CASRSSGETQYF. DNA for the CDR3: TGTGCCAGCAGGTCCTCGGGAGAGACCCAGTACTTC.

The chain is built from TRBV28 and TRBJ2-3, with a weak D call TRBD1 (6 bases). Trimming left V 6 bases short and J 1 base short, with 29 bases between. This CDR3 is built from 20 residues. The germline V gene has CDR1 MDHEN and CDR2 SYDVKM. CDR3 amino acids: CASSPQGIRTVARGTDTQYF. The CDR3 nucleotides are TGTGCCAGCAGCCCCCAAGGAATAAGGACAGTGGCGAGAGGCACAGATACGCAGTATTTT.

The chain joins TRBV19 to TRBJ2-1; either TRBD1 or TRBD2 may fit D (5 bases each). The CDR3 runs to 15 residues. V lost 1 base and J lost 6, with 13 bases in between. Germline loops: CDR1 LNHDA, CDR2 SQIVND (reference sequence). The CDR3 is CASSIAGIEGNEQFF. The CDR3 DNA reads TGTGCCAGTAGTATAGCAGGGATCGAGGGCAATGAGCAGTTCTTC.

The chain employs TRBV6-5 and TRBJ2-2; possibly TRBD2 for D (5 bases). CDR3 length: 15 residues. The V gene lost 7 bases and the J gene lost 4 bases, with 16 bases spanning the gap. The germline V gene has CDR1 MNHEY and CDR2 SVGAGI. DNA of the CDR3: TGTGCCAGCAAAATGATGGAGGCCATCACCGGGGAGCTGTTTTTT. Residues: CASKMMEAITGELFF.

V and J are TRBV10-3 and TRBJ1-1; no firm D call. This CDR3 has 14 residues. V was pared by 2 bases and J by 1 base, with 8 bases between. Germline CDR1 and CDR2: ENHRY and SYGVKD. CDR3 amino acids: CAISEGPKNTEAFF. Written as DNA, the CDR3 is TGTGCCATCAGTGAGGGACCGAAGAACACTGAAGCTTTCTTT.

The chain employs TRBV5-6 and TRBJ2-7, with 10 bases lining up with TRBD2. The germline CDR1 and CDR2 sequences are SGHDT and YYEEEE. J was trimmed by 6 bases and V by 4 bases; bases with no gene match: 10. The CDR3 contains 15 residues. Here the CDR3 reads CASSMGTSVSAEQYF. The CDR3 nucleotides are TGTGCCAGCAGCATGGGGACTAGCGTTTCCGCCGAGCAGTACTTC.

This chain joins TRBV9 and TRBJ1-5, with D possibly matching TRBD1 (5 bases). The CDR3 covers 15 residues. The V gene's germline CDR1 is SGDLS and CDR2 YYNGEE. V lost 8 bases to trimming and J lost 6 bases, with 21 bases between them. CDR3 bases: TGTGCCAGTAGCCGGGACCCCAGGGCCAGTCAGCCCCAGCATTTT. This sequence encodes CASSRDPRASQPQHF.

The chain combines TRBV4-2 with TRBJ1-6; 8 bases match TRBD1. Trimming removed 0 bases from V and 7 bases from J; junction bases left unmatched: 14. The CDR3 covers 19 residues. Germline V gene data show CDR1 as LGHNA and CDR2 as YNFKEQ. The CDR3 protein is CASSQELTAGQGRNSPLHF. In DNA form, the CDR3 reads TGTGCCAGCAGCCAAGAACTCACAGCCGGACAGGGAAGGAATTCACCCCTCCACTTT.

This clone was recorded once. V usage is TRBV3-1 (or the pseudogene TRBV3-2) and J usage is TRBJ2-7; 9 bases fit TRBD2. Germline V gene data show CDR1 as LGHDT and CDR2 as YNNKEL (reference sequence). V dropped 4 bases and J dropped 0; count of bases not matched to a gene: 7. This CDR3 is built from 16 residues. The CDR3 loop reads CASSPSGSGSSYEQYF. Here the CDR3 DNA reads TGTGCCAGCAGCCCCTCAGGTAGCGGGAGCTCCTACGAGCAGTACTTC.

V usage is TRBV7-2 and J usage is TRBJ2-7; 7 bases match TRBD2. Unmatched junction bases numbered 6, after V lost 5 bases and J lost 5 bases. The CDR3 extends over 13 amino acids. Germline CDR1 and CDR2: SGHTA and FQGNSA. The CDR3 protein is CASSPTSQHEQYF. The CDR3 nucleotides read TGTGCCAGCAGCCCGACTAGCCAGCACGAGCAGTACTTC.

The chain uses TRBV2 and TRBJ2-1; 11 bases align to TRBD2. V lost 5 bases, J lost 12 bases, and 6 bases stayed unmatched. The CDR3 sequence is 13 residues long. Germline V lookup: CDR1 SNHLY, CDR2 FYNNEI. CDR3 loop: CASSNIAGGRQFF. The CDR3 DNA reads TGTGCCAGCAGTAACATAGCGGGGGGGCGGCAGTTCTTC.

The genes are TRBV30 and TRBJ1-1; D perhaps matches TRBD1 (6 bases). CDR3 size: 18 residues. Between the trimmed V and J ends, which lost 2 bases and 1 base, there was a span of 23 bases. Germline CDR1 reads GTSNPN; CDR2 reads SVGIG (reference sequence). CDR3 nucleotide sequence: TGTGCCTGGAGTTTATTCGGGACCATGGGGGCGGCGAACACTGAAGCTTTCTTT. The encoded protein is CAWSLFGTMGAANTEAFF.

V usage is TRBV30 and J usage is TRBJ1-5, with D perhaps TRBD1 (5 bases). Between the trimmed V and J ends, which lost 1 base and 6 bases, there was a span of 13 bases. Germline V gene sequence: CDR1 GTSNPN, CDR2 SVGIG (reference sequence). The CDR3 contains 14 residues. The CDR3 DNA follows: TGTGCCTGGAGTGCGGAGACAGTGGGTCAGCCCCAGCATTTT. Amino acid sequence: CAWSAETVGQPQHF.

The chain uses TRBV27 and TRBJ1-6; the D gene is possibly TRBD1 (6 bases). CDR1 and CDR2 from the germline V gene are MNHEY and SMNVEV (reference sequence). Trimming shortened V by 7 bases and J by 6 bases, and 13 bases separated the two germline ends. There are 14 residues in the CDR3. In DNA, the CDR3 is TGTGCCAGCACACAGGGTTTGGGTAATTCACCCCTCCACTTT. Protein: CASTQGLGNSPLHF.

The chain couples TRBV6-5 to TRBJ1-1; maybe TRBD1 (5 bases). This CDR3 comprises 12 residues. The germline V gene encodes CDR1 MNHEY and CDR2 SVGAGI. Trimming took 7 bases from V and 8 from J, leaving 14 bases between them. The CDR3 sequence: CASIYGGTEAFF. The CDR3 coding sequence is TGTGCCAGCATCTACGGGGGGACCGAAGCTTTCTTT.

This clone was seen just once. The rearrangement uses TRBV5-1 and TRBJ1-1; no definite D call. Germline loops: CDR1 SGHRS, CDR2 YFSETQ. V lost 4 bases and J 1 base, leaving 14 bases between the germline ends. This CDR3 region has 15 residues. This chain's CDR3 is CASSPIQSGNTEAFF. The CDR3 nucleotides read TGCGCCAGCAGCCCCATCCAGTCAGGGAACACTGAAGCTTTCTTT.

This clone has a handful of counts. The chain employs TRBV19 and TRBJ2-5; 8 bases fit TRBD2. CDR3 length: 14 residues. CDR1 LNHDA and CDR2 SQIVND come from the germline V gene (reference sequence). The ends lost 3 bases at V and 5 bases at J; junction bases unmatched: 5. CDR3 loop: CASSMGTSPETQYF. CDR3 nucleotide sequence: TGTGCCAGTAGTATGGGGACTAGTCCCGAGACCCAGTACTTC.

The chain joins TRBV2 to TRBJ2-2; 7 bases map to TRBD1. Trimming at V came to 6 bases and at J to 4 bases, leaving 11 bases not matched to a gene. Germline-derived CDR1 and CDR2 are SNHLY and FYNNEI. This CDR3 spans 16 amino acids. The CDR3 nucleotides read TGTGCCAGCAGGACCCCCGGCAGGGGGTTCACCGGGGAGCTGTTTTTT. As protein: CASRTPGRGFTGELFF.

The chain joins TRBV7-2 to TRBJ2-7; a weak D match, TRBD1 (7 bases). The CDR3 consists of 16 residues. Germline values: CDR1 SGHTA, CDR2 FQGNSA. Trimming took 1 base from V and 7 from J, leaving 20 bases between them. The CDR3 reads CASSLGLWQGGVEQYF. DNA of the CDR3: TGTGCCAGCAGCTTAGGACTTTGGCAGGGGGGAGTAGAGCAGTACTTC.